Following are 26 T cell receptor beta chains from one sample sequenced in a study of graft-versus-host responses after intestinal transplantation. Produced via immunoSEQ multiplex PCR; TCRdb's table is partial and in-frame only. The repertoire holds roughly 36,000 clones, with 80% to 85% as singletons. The starting material was PBMCs, obtained 1070 days after transplant. The receptor set was obtained from a human patient who received an intestinal transplant, so some T cells may come from the graft donor.

The rearrangement uses TRBV5-1 and TRBJ2-2; D gene unclear. The length of the CDR3 is 15 residues. The germline CDR1 and CDR2 sequences are SGHRS and YFSETQ. V was pared by 0 bases and J by 4 bases, with 10 bases between. The CDR3 spells CASSLGPKPTGELFF. For the CDR3, the DNA is TGCGCCAGCAGCTTGGGACCAAAACCCACCGGGGAGCTGTTTTTT.

The chain carries TRBV12-2 and TRBJ1-2; the table's D gene call, TRBD1, was not cross checked with the DNA. TRBV12-2 is a pseudogene. This CDR3 is built from 16 residues. This CDR3 reads CASRLVTGQPNYGYTF. DNA of the CDR3: TGTGCAAGTCGCCTAGTAACAGGGCAACCTAACTATGGCTACACCTTC.

The gene calls are TRBV11-2 and TRBJ1-2; D ambiguous. Trimming cost V 1 base and J 4 bases, with 4 bases left between them. This CDR3 contains 12 residues. Germline V lookup: CDR1 SGHAT, CDR2 FQNNGV. The chain's CDR3 is CASSLGSYGYTF. DNA for the CDR3: TGTGCCAGCAGCTTAGGTTCCTATGGCTACACCTTC.

The rearrangement uses TRBV6-4 and TRBJ2-5; TRBD2 agrees at 13 bases. The germline V gene encodes CDR1 MRHNA and CDR2 SNTAGT. This CDR3 has 15 residues. After removal of 3 bases from V and 2 bases from J, the junction contained 0 bases not matched to a gene. CDR3 sequence reads: CASSELAGGQETQYF. The CDR3 DNA reads as TGTGCCAGCAGTGAACTAGCGGGGGGGCAAGAGACCCAGTACTTC.

V usage is TRBV4-1 and J usage is TRBJ1-2; no reliable D call. The CDR3 is made up of 16 amino acids. Trimming stripped 2 bases from V and 3 bases from J, with 16 bases between. From germline, CDR1 is MGHRA and CDR2 YSYEKL. The CDR3 reads CASSQLARKVDYGYTF. The CDR3 region has the DNA TGCGCCAGCAGCCAACTTGCTAGAAAGGTCGACTATGGCTACACCTTC.

The rearrangement uses TRBV6-1 and TRBJ1-6; possibly TRBD1 for D (5 bases). The CDR3 is 13 residues long. With 10 bases removed from V and 9 bases from J, the gap between germline ends came to 16 bases. CDR1 and CDR2 from the germline V gene are MNHNS and SASEGT. The DNA of the CDR3 is TGTGCCATCGCCAACGGGGCGAGTTCACCCCTCCACTTT. Translation: CAIANGASSPLHF.

The V gene is TRBV27, the J gene TRBJ2-3; D gene ambiguous. The V and J ends lost 4 bases and 4 bases respectively, with 12 bases between them. The CDR3 covers 14 residues. Germline CDR1 reads MNHEY; CDR2 reads SMNVEV (reference sequence). CDR3 protein: CASSWSSRSDTQYF. CDR3 sequence (DNA): TGTGCCAGCAGTTGGTCAAGTCGTTCAGATACGCAGTATTTT.

This chain uses TRBV16 with TRBJ1-6, with D possibly matching TRBD1 (5 bases). Germline V gene lookup returns CDR1 KGHSY and CDR2 FQNENV. The CDR3 sequence is 16 residues long. Trimming took off 4 bases at V and 0 bases at J, with 10 bases between the two ends. For the CDR3, the DNA is TGTGCCAGCAGCCCCCGGGGGAGCTCCTATAATTCACCCCTCCACTTT. It yields the protein CASSPRGSSYNSPLHF.

The chain has TRBV5-1 and TRBJ2-1, with 9 bases fitting TRBD1. This CDR3 comprises 14 residues. V was clipped by 3 bases and J by 7 bases; unmatched bases: 5. Germline V gives CDR1 SGHRS, CDR2 YFSETQ. CDR3 in DNA: TGCGCCAGCAGCTGGGGGACAGGGTCTAATGAGCAGTTCTTC. Amino acid sequence: CASSWGTGSNEQFF.

CDR3 in amino acids: CASSPRQDEETQYF. CDR3 in DNA: TGTGCCAGCAGCCCCCGACAGGACGAAGAGACCCAGTACTTC. The gene calls are TRBV7-9 and TRBJ2-5, with D perhaps TRBD1 (6 bases). The V end was cut by 5 bases, the J end by 3 bases, with 13 bases between. Germline CDR1 and CDR2: SEHNR and FQNEAQ (reference sequence). The CDR3 totals 14 residues.

The gene calls are TRBV5-1 and TRBJ1-2, with TRBD1 identical over 7 bases. Germline CDR1 reads SGHRS; CDR2 reads YFSETQ. V lost 0 bases and J lost 4; bases outside the gene matches: 3. This CDR3 region has 14 residues. The CDR3, as DNA: TGCGCCAGCAGCTTGGGGACAGGCCCCTATGGCTACACCTTC. Protein: CASSLGTGPYGYTF.

V usage is TRBV6-6 and J usage is TRBJ2-7; the D is unclear. CDR1 MNHNY and CDR2 SVGAGI come from the germline V gene (reference sequence). Trimming removed 4 bases from V and 0 bases from J, with 10 bases in between. The CDR3 is 14 amino acids. CDR3 nucleotide sequence: TGTGCCAGCAGTTCCCAGAGTGACTCCTACGAGCAGTACTTC. As protein: CASSSQSDSYEQYF.

This chain links TRBV5-1 with TRBJ2-2, with 7 bases aligning to TRBD1. Per germline, CDR1 SGHRS and CDR2 YFSETQ. With 2 bases clipped from V and 6 bases from J, the junction kept 7 bases outside the gene matches. The CDR3 sequence is 15 residues long. CDR3 residues: CASSFGTDPPGELFF. The CDR3, as DNA: TGCGCCAGCAGCTTCGGGACAGACCCGCCCGGGGAGCTGTTTTTT.

This clone was counted between two and nine times. The chain is built from TRBV19 and TRBJ1-1; D is possibly TRBD1 (5 bases). Trimming left V 1 base short and J 1 base short, with 10 bases between. Germline CDR1 is LNHDA and CDR2 is SQIVND (reference sequence). CDR3 length: 15 residues. CDR3 nucleotides: TGTGCCAGTAGTATAGCTGGGGGAGGGAACACTGAAGCTTTCTTT. Its translation: CASSIAGGGNTEAFF.

The chain recombines TRBV11-2 with TRBJ2-1; 9 positions agree with TRBD2. Germline V CDR1 and CDR2: SGHAT, FQNNGV. This CDR3 region has 19 residues. Trimming removed 2 bases from V and 7 bases from J; junction bases left unmatched: 18. CDR3 protein: CASSLLLGLGAGGINEQFF. The CDR3 DNA reads TGTGCCAGCAGCTTACTTCTAGGACTCGGAGCGGGAGGAATAAATGAGCAGTTCTTC.

V usage is TRBV28 and J usage is TRBJ1-2, with a possible D match to TRBD1 (5 bases). This CDR3 has 17 residues. The V gene's germline CDR1 is MDHEN and CDR2 SYDVKM. Deletions cut 5 bases from V and 3 bases from J, with 22 bases between. CDR3 in DNA: TGTGCCAGCAGTCCTGAGTCAGCCGTTTGGGGACACTATGGCTACACCTTC. It codes for CASSPESAVWGHYGYTF.

The J gene is TRBJ1-1, the V gene TRBV6-1; perhaps TRBD1 as D (6 bases). This CDR3 comprises 12 residues. Trimming shortened V by 4 bases and J by 7 bases, and 10 bases separated the two germline ends. CDR1 and CDR2 (germline): MNHNS, SASEGT. This CDR3 is CASSGGGFEAFF. Here the CDR3 DNA reads TGTGCCAGCAGTGGAGGGGGATTTGAAGCTTTCTTT.

In its sample, this clone is medium-sized. V and J are TRBV6-1 and TRBJ1-6; a possible D gene is TRBD1 (5 bases). This CDR3 is 14 amino acids long. With 5 bases removed from V and 10 bases from J, the gap between germline ends came to 15 bases. Germline V lookup: CDR1 MNHNS, CDR2 SASEGT. The CDR3 region is CASSKLSGDSPLHF. The CDR3 nucleotides read TGTGCCAGCAGTAAATTATCCGGGGACTCACCCCTCCACTTT.

The V gene is TRBV5-1, the J gene TRBJ2-2; D possibly corresponds to TRBD1 (6 bases). Germline V gene lookup returns CDR1 SGHRS and CDR2 YFSETQ. The CDR3 sequence is 17 residues long. With 0 bases removed from V and 0 bases from J, the gap between germline ends came to 12 bases. The CDR3 DNA is TGCGCCAGCAGCTTGGCCGCTGGACAGTCGAACACCGGGGAGCTGTTTTTT. It is translated as CASSLAAGQSNTGELFF.

The V gene is TRBV28, the J gene TRBJ2-3, with D unresolved. V was trimmed by 6 bases and J by 6 bases, leaving 22 bases between them. The CDR3 is 16 amino acids. Germline V gives CDR1 MDHEN, CDR2 SYDVKM. CDR3 sequence (DNA): TGTGCCAGCAGCCCGACGCCCGGGTCCCGGATGGATACGCAGTATTTT. Its protein product is CASSPTPGSRMDTQYF. The full variable domain, rest sourced from reference TRBV28 and TRBJ2-3, is DVKVTQSSRYLVKRTGEKVFLECVQDMDHENMFWYRQDPGLGLRLIYFSYDVKMKEKGDIPEGYSVSREKKERFSLILESASTNQTSMYLCASSPTPGSRMDTQYFGPGTRLTVL.

The chain joins TRBV28 to TRBJ1-1, with 10 positions matching TRBD1. The V gene's germline CDR1 is MDHEN and CDR2 SYDVKM. V trimming: 5 bases; J trimming: 7 bases; junction bases outside the gene matches: 4. CDR3 length equals 13 residues. CDR3 in DNA: TGTGCCAGCAGTGACAGGGGGCGCATTGAAGCTTTCTTT. Protein sequence: CASSDRGRIEAFF. The entire variable domain, with the rest obtained from reference TRBV28 and TRBJ1-1, is as follows: DVKVTQSSRYLVKRTGEKVFLECVQDMDHENMFWYRQDPGLGLRLIYFSYDVKMKEKGDIPEGYSVSREKKERFSLILESASTNQTSMYLCASSDRGRIEAFFGQGTRLTVV.

There are a few counts of this clone. The rearrangement joins TRBV7-2 to TRBJ1-4; TRBD1 might be the D (5 bases). CDR1 and CDR2 (germline): SGHTA, FQGNSA. The CDR3 sequence is 17 residues long. V was cut by 5 bases and J by 3 bases, with 19 bases left in between. The CDR3 is CASSLRDCQVANEKLFF. CDR3 nucleotides: TGTGCCAGCAGCCTACGGGACTGTCAGGTAGCTAATGAAAAACTGTTTTTT.

This clone counts as medium-sized (0.01 to 0.1%). The rearrangement joins TRBV9 to TRBJ2-7; 12 bases are shared with TRBD2. V lost 6 bases to trimming and J lost 7 bases; unmatched junction nucleotides: 5. The CDR3 sequence is 13 residues long. Germline V lookup: CDR1 SGDLS, CDR2 YYNGEE. The CDR3 DNA is TGTGCCAGCACCCCCGGGACTAGCGGGGAGCAGTACTTC. Protein: CASTPGTSGEQYF. Combining the CDR3 with reference TRBV9 and TRBJ2-7 gives the whole variable domain DSGVTQTPKHLITATGQRVTLRCSPRSGDLSVYWYQQSLDQGLQFLIQYYNGEERAKGNILERFSAQQFPDLHSELNLSSLELGDSALYFCASTPGTSGEQYFGPGTRLTVT.

The rearrangement uses TRBV6-4 and TRBJ2-1; 10 bases match TRBD2. The germline V gene encodes CDR1 MRHNA and CDR2 SNTAGT. After removal of 0 bases from V and 7 bases from J, the junction contained 3 bases not matched to a gene. CDR3 size: 15 residues. The CDR3 DNA sequence: TGTGCCAGCAGTGACTCGGCTAGCGGGGGTAATGAGCAGTTCTTC. Protein product: CASSDSASGGNEQFF.

This clone has a single count. The J gene is TRBJ2-5, the V gene TRBV6-1, with 10 bases aligning to TRBD2. The length of the CDR3 is 15 residues. V lost 6 bases, J lost 4 bases, and 8 bases stayed unmatched. Germline V lookup: CDR1 MNHNS, CDR2 SASEGT. CDR3 amino acids: CASRTGSGGLETQYF. Here the CDR3 DNA reads TGTGCCAGCAGGACGGGTAGCGGGGGGTTAGAGACCCAGTACTTC.

The chain uses TRBV5-4 and TRBJ2-1; unclear D gene. The CDR3 contains 12 residues. V lost 2 bases, J lost 9 bases, and 9 bases lay in between. Germline CDR1 and CDR2: SGHNT and YYREEE (reference sequence). In DNA form, the CDR3 reads TGTGCCAGCAGCTTAGACTGGGGTGAGCAGTTCTTC. Its protein is CASSLDWGEQFF.